The entry below describes one T cell receptor beta chain. Each CDR3 protein gets one entry after TCRdb re-called the reads with MiXCR. Here the sample spans approximately 170,000 distinct CDR3 sequences, approximately 14% being singletons. This specimen belongs to a study of T cell repertoires in cytomegalovirus infection. Per germline, CDR1 SEHNR and CDR2 FQNEAQ (reference sequence). V lost 4 bases, J lost 0 bases, and 5 bases stayed unmatched. This CDR3 is 18 amino acids long. The genes are TRBV7-9 and TRBJ2-1, with 14 bases matching TRBD2. The sample taken for sequencing was PBMCs. This clonotype originated in a human donor in good health (CMV status not recorded). Some clones in this sample may be carry-over from other donors' samples. CDR3 sequence reads: CASSSLGLAGGSYNEQFF. The CDR3 bases are TGTGCCAGCAGCTCACTCGGACTAGCGGGAGGCTCCTACAATGAGCAGTTCTTC.